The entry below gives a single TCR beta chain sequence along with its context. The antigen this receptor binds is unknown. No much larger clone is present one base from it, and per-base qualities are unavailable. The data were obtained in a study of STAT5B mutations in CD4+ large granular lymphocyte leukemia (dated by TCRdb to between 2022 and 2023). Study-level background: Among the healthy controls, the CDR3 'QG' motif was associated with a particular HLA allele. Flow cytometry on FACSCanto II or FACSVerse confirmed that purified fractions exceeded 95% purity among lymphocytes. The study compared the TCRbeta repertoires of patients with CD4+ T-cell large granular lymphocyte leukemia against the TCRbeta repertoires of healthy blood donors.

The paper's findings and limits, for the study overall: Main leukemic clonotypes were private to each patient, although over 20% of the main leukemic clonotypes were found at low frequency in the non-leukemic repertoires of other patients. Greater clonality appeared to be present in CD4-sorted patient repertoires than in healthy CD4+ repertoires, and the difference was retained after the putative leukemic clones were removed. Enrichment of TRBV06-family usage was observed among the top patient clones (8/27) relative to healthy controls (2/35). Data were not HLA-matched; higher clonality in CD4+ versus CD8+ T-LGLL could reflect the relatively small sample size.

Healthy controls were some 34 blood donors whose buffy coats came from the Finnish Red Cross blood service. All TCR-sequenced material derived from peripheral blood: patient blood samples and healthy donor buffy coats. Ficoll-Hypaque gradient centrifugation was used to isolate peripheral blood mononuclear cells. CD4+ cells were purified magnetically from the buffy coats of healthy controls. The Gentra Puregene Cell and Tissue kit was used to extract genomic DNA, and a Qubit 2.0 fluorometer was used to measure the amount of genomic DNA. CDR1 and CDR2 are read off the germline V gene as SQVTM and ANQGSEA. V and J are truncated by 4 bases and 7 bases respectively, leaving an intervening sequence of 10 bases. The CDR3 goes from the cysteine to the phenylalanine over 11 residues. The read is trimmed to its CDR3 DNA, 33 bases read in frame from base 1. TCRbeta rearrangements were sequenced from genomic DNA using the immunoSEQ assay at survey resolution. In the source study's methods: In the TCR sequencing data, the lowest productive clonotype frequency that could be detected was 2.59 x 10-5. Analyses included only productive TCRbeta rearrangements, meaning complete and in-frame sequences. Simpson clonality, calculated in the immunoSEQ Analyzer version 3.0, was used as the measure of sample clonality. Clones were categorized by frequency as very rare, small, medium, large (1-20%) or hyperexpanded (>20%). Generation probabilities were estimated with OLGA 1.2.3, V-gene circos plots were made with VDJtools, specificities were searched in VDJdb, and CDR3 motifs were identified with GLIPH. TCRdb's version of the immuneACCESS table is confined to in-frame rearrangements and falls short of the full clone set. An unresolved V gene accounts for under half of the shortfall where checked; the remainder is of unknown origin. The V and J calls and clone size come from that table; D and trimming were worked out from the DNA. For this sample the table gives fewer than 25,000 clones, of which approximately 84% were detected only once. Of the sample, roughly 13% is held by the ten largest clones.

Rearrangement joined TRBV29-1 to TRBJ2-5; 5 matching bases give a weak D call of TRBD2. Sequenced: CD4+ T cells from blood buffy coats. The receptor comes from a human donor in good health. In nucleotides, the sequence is TGCAGCGTTGTGGCGGCGGGGACCCAGTACTTC. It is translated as CSVVAAGTQYF.